This section outlines one TCR beta chain sequence together with its context. This specimen comes from a study of blood T cell repertoires in COVID-19. Study at large: Sources were T cells, B-cell-depleted T cells, or PBMCs; the material itself was cDNA or gDNA.

V dropped 3 bases and J dropped 2; count of bases not matched to a gene: 10. CDR3 length: 17 residues. Germline V gene data show CDR1 as MDHEN and CDR2 as SYDVKM. In the original analysis: Quantification of nucleated cells was approximated via reference gene primer amplification. Sequencing used immunoSEQ multiplex PCR; TCRdb keeps in-frame clones, though not all of them. That table gives V, J and clone size, and the DNA gave D and trimming. The top ten hold more than 1.2% of the sample, which has around 240,000 clones, around 83% seen once. Sequenced sample: peripheral blood. This sequence was found in a woman between 40 and 55 years old who had recovered from COVID-19. The chain has TRBV28 and TRBJ2-7, with 10 bases lining up with TRBD1. The CDR3 loop reads CASSFLRRDRGAYEQYF. Written as DNA, the CDR3 is TGTGCCAGCAGTTTCCTGAGAAGGGACAGGGGCGCCTACGAGCAGTACTTC.